This TCR beta chain was identified in a study of cytomegalovirus exposure and HLA in healthy donors. Trimming left V 5 bases short and J 2 bases short, with 13 bases between. This CDR3 is built from 14 residues. CDR1 and CDR2 (germline): SEHNR, FQNEAQ (reference sequence). The study ran its PCR with 60 Vbeta and 13 Jbeta primers. Repertoires were generated with immunoSEQ multiplex PCR, while TCRdb's copy carries only in-frame clones and drops some. The repertoire holds around 180,000 clones, with roughly 82% as singletons. This rearrangement joins TRBV7-9 to TRBJ2-7; no firm D call. The source of this sequence is a girl aged 2 to 9 in good health and CMV-seropositive. What was sequenced was PBMCs. CDR3 in amino acids: CASSHLEHPYEQYF. CDR3 in DNA: TGTGCCAGCAGCCATCTCGAGCATCCCTACGAGCAGTACTTC.